This T cell receptor (beta chain) comes out of a study of blood T cell repertoires in COVID-19. On the study more broadly: Acute-phase and convalescent COVID-19 samples originated in the United States, Italy and Spain.

The repertoire was sequenced with immunoSEQ multiplex PCR; TCRdb's copy has only in-frame clones and lacks some. The sample lists 100,000 to 150,000 clones; around four fifths were seen once. This CDR3 has 17 amino acids. Germline CDR1 reads SEHNR; CDR2 reads FQNEAQ (reference sequence). Trimming stripped 3 bases from V and 3 bases from J, with 18 bases between. Sequences were obtained from peripheral blood. The chain has TRBV7-9 and TRBJ1-5; D might be TRBD1 (5 bases). The TCR was taken from a human donor in a cohort sampled during active COVID-19. The DNA of the CDR3 is TGTGCCAGCAGCTTTCGGTATCATGACAGATACAATCAGCCCCAGCATTTT. Its translation is CASSFRYHDRYNQPQHF.